This T cell receptor (beta chain) was captured in a study of technical replicates of blood from a few donors. Trimming stripped 3 bases from V and 9 bases from J, with 20 bases between. CDR1 is SGHTA, CDR2 FQGNSA, per germline. The CDR3 consists of 15 residues. Sequencing was performed with immunoSEQ multiplex PCR; in TCRdb, only in-frame clones are kept and a portion is missing. The data hold 10,000 to 12,000 clones, with roughly 94% observed a single time. This receptor was obtained from a human donor in good health. This sequence joins TRBV7-2 and TRBJ2-5, with D tentatively TRBD1 (7 bases). Specimen: PBMCs. The CDR3 DNA is TGTGCCAGCAGCTTTCAGGACAGGCTAGGAGGGGCCCAGTACTTC. The encoded protein is CASSFQDRLGGAQYF.